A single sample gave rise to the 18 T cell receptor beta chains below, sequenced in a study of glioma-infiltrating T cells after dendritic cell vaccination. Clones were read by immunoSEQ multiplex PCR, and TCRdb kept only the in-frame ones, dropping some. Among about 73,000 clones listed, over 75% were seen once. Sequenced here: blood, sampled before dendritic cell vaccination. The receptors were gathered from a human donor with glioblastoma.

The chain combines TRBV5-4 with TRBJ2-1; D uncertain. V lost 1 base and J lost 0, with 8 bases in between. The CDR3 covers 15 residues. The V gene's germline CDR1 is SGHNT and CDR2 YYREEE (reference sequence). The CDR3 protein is CASSLSPSSYNEQFF. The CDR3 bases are TGTGCCAGCAGCTTGTCCCCGAGCTCCTACAATGAGCAGTTCTTC.

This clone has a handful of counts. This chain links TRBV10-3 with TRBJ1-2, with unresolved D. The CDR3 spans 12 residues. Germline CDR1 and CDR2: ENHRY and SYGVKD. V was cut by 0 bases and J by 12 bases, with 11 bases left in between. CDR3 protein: CAISESGRGNTF. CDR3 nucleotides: TGTGCCATCAGTGAGTCAGGCCGGGGAAACACCTTC.

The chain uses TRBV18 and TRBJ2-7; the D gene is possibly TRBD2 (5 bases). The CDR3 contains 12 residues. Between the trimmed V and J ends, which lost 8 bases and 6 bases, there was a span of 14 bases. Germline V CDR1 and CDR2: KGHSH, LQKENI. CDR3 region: CASRYGNAEQYV. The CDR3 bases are TGTGCCAGCCGTTACGGGAACGCCGAGCAGTACGTC.

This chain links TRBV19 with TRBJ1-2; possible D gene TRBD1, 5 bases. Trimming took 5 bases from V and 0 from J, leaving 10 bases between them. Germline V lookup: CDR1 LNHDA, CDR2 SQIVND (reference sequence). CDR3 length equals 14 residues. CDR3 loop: CASSRDWTNYGYTF. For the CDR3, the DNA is TGTGCCAGTAGTCGGGACTGGACTAACTATGGCTACACCTTC.

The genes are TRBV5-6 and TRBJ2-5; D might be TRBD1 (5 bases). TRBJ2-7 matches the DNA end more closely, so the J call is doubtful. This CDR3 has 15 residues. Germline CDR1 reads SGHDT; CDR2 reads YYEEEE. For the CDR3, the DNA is TGTGCCAGCAGCTTCCGACAGATACGAACTAACGAGCAGTACTTC. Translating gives CASSFRQIRTNEQYF.

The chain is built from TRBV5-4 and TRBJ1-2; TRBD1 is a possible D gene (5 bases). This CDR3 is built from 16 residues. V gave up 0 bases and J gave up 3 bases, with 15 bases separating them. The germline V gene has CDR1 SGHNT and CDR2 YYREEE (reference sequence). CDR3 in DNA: TGTGCCAGCAGCTTGGTAGGGTGGGGAGGGGACTATGGCTACACCTTC. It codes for CASSLVGWGGDYGYTF.

CDR3 protein: CASSERPGAGETQYF. The CDR3 nucleotides are TGTGCCAGCAGTGAAAGGCCTGGTGCGGGCGAGACCCAGTACTTC. The chain carries TRBV2 and TRBJ2-5; TRBD2 might be the D (5 bases). The CDR3 runs 15 residues. V was cut by 2 bases and J by 5 bases, with 15 bases left in between. Germline CDR1 and CDR2: SNHLY and FYNNEI.

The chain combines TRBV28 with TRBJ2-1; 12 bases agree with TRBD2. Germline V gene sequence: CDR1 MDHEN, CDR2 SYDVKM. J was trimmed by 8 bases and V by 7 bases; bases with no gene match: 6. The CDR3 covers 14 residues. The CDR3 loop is CASIKTSGSHEQFF. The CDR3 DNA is TGTGCCAGCATCAAGACTAGCGGGAGTCATGAGCAGTTCTTC.

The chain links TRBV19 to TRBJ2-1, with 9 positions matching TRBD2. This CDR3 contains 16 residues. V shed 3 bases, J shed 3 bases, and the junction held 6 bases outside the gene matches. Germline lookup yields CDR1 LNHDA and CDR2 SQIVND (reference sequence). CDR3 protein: CASSMASGKFYNEQFF. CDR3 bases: TGTGCCAGTAGTATGGCTAGCGGGAAGTTCTACAATGAGCAGTTCTTC.

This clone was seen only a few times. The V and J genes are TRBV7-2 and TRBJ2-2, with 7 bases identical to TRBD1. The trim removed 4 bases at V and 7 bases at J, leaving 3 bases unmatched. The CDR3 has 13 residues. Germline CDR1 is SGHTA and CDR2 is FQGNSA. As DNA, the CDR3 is TGTGCCAGCAGCTACAGGGGAATCGGGGAGCTGTTTTTT. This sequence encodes CASSYRGIGELFF.

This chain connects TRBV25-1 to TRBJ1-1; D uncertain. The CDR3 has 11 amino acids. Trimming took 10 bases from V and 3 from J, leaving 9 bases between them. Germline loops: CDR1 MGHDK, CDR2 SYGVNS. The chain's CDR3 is CATEKDTEAFF. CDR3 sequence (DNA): TGTGCCACGGAGAAGGACACTGAAGCTTTCTTT.

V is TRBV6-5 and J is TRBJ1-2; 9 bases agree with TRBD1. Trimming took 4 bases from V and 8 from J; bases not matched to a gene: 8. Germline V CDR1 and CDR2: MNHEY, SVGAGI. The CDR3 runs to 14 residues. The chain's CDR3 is CASSFTGTGRGYTF. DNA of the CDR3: TGTGCCAGCAGTTTTACCGGGACAGGGCGCGGCTACACCTTC.

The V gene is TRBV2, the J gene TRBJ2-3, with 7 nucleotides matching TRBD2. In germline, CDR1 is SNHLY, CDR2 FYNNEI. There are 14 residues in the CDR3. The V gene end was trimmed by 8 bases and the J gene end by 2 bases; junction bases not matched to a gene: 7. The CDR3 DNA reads TGTGCCAGCCGTGTGCGGGAGAACACAGATACGCAGTATTTT. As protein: CASRVRENTDTQYF.

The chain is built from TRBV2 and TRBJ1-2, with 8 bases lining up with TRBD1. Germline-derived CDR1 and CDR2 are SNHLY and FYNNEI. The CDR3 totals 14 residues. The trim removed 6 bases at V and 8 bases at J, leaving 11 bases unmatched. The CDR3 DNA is TGTGCCAGCAGGTGGACAGGGAGGGCTGGGGGCTACACCTTC. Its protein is CASRWTGRAGGYTF.

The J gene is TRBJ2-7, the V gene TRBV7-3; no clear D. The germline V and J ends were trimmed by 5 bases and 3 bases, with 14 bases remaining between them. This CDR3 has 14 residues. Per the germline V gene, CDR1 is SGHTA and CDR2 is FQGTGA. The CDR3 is CASSPLVEIYEQYV. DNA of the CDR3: TGTGCCAGCAGCCCCCTGGTGGAGATCTACGAGCAGTACGTC.

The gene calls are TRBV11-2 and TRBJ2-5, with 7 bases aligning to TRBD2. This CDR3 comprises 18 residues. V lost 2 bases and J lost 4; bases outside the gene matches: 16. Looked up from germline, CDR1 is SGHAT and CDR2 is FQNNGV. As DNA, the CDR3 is TGTGCCAGCAGCTTATTACCGGGACTAAAGTCCCTCAGAGAGACCCAGTACTTC. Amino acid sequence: CASSLLPGLKSLRETQYF.

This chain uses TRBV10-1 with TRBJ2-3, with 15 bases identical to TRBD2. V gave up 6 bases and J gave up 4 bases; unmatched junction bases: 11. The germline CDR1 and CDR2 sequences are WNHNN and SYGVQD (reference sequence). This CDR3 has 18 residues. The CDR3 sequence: CASSPWTSGRARADTQYF. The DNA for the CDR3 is TGCGCCAGCAGCCCATGGACTAGCGGGAGGGCCCGCGCAGATACGCAGTATTTT.

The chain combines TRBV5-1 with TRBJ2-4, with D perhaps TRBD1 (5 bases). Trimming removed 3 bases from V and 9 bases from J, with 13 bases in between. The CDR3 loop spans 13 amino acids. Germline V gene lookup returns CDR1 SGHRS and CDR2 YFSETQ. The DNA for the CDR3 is TGCGCCAGCAGCTCACGACAGAGCGCCATTCAGTACTTC. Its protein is CASSSRQSAIQYF.